This T cell receptor beta chain emerged from a study of patients and donors after allogeneic stem cell transplantation. This CDR3 contains 20 residues. V dropped 1 base and J dropped 4; count of bases not matched to a gene: 20. The germline CDR1 and CDR2 sequences are LGHNA and YNFKEQ. This clonotype was detected only a few times. One entry per CDR3 protein, called by TCRdb with MiXCR from the RT-PCR reads. The repertoire has about a million distinct CDR3 sequences, over 15% of them found once; the top ten carry roughly 6%. Input material: blood, either unsorted or a sorted T cell fraction (not recorded which). The rearrangement joins TRBV4-2 to TRBJ2-7, with 9 bases matching TRBD2. The TCR was taken from a human donor who was either an allogeneic HSCT recipient or a stem cell or donor lymphocyte infusion donor (not recorded which). It is not recorded whose cells these are; they may come from a transplant donor. CDR3 bases: TGTGCCAGCAGCCAAGGTCTGGCGGGAGGGCCCTCGGGAGCCTTATACGAGCAGTACTTC. It encodes CASSQGLAGGPSGALYEQYF.